This TCR beta chain was retrieved from a study of OX40 agonist ivuxolimab in advanced cancers. Per germline, CDR1 DFQATT and CDR2 SNEGSKA (reference sequence). This CDR3 has 11 amino acids. Trimming pared 5 bases from V and 3 bases from J, leaving 4 bases between. TCRdb keeps only in-frame clones here, not all; method: immunoSEQ multiplex PCR. The profile shows some 150,000 clones, 90% to 95% of them singletons. The sequenced sample was CD4+ or CD8+ T cells sorted from blood, obtained in a trial of the OX40 agonist ivuxolimab. The rearrangement joins TRBV20-1 to TRBJ2-2; D remains ambiguous. This sequence was found in an adult with an advanced solid tumor such as melanoma, head and neck, liver or kidney cancer. The CDR3 DNA sequence: TGCAGTGCTCCTTACACCGGGGAGCTGTTTTTT. Translation: CSAPYTGELFF.